This TCR beta chain emerged from a study of T cells in Graves' hyperthyroidism and ophthalmopathy. RNA transcripts served as the template for amplifying TCR beta CDR3 regions. The HTBI primer set served for first-round RT-PCR of the TCR CDR3. MiXCR, applied by TCRdb to the multiplex PCR reads, yields one record per CDR3 protein. The sample gives under 250,000 distinct CDR3 sequences, around 26% of which show up once; 35% to 40% is in the top ten. The CDR3 extends over 13 amino acids. The V end lost 6 bases, the J end lost 6 bases, and 14 bases lay between the germline ends. Germline V lookup: CDR1 MNHNS, CDR2 SASEGT. Study-wide results and limits: Appearing also in blood were most of the thyroid clonotypes expanded above 0.001.

Extraction of PBMCs used 10 ml of fresh peripheral blood. There are many counts of this clonotype. Its antigen is currently unknown. The sequencing input was blood. The V call is TRBV6-1, the J call TRBJ1-1; D possibly corresponds to TRBD1 (5 bases). The source is a woman in her thirties or forties with Graves' ophthalmopathy. The CDR3 loop is CASRERQYPEAFF. The CDR3 nucleotides read TGTGCCAGCAGGGAAAGACAGTACCCTGAAGCTTTCTTT.